This T cell receptor beta chain was found in a study of monozygotic twins with inflammatory bowel disease. TCRdb reprocessed the 5' RACE reads, keeping one entry per CDR3 protein, no DNA. In total, the table holds around 220,000 distinct CDR3 sequences. Findings and limits, study-wide: IBD patients displayed reduced TCRbeta diversity (inverse Simpson) when set against healthy co-twins. It was not supported that a single strong signal or clonotype was associated with IBD. Clonotype overlap with others was lower in IBD patients than in healthy twins, a difference that was greatest with disease activity.

Blood was drawn at around 2.5 ml per donor. The CDR3 has 13 amino acids. CDR1 is SGHRS and CDR2 is YFSETQ in the germline V gene. Regarding this clonotype: Antigen specificity is unknown.

J is TRBJ2-2 and V is TRBV5-1. The specimen was blood. The clonotype comes from a human donor with ulcerative colitis or Crohn's disease, or a healthy co-twin of an affected twin (not recorded which). Here the CDR3 reads CASSSDGTGELFF.